One sample yielded the 23 T cell receptor beta chains listed below, sequenced in a study of PD-1 blockade in classical Hodgkin lymphoma. After autologous stem cell transplantation all patients relapsed, and prior brentuximab vedotin exposure differed between cohorts. Data came from immunoSEQ multiplex PCR; TCRdb stores just in-frame clones and leaves some out. This repertoire shows over 45,000 clones, 73% found once; its top ten account for over 12%. The material was peripheral blood mononuclear cells (PBMCs), obtained before the second cycle of nivolumab. These receptors originate from a human donor with classical Hodgkin lymphoma.

Judged by abundance, this clone is medium-sized. V gene TRBV29-1 combines with J gene TRBJ2-3; 7 bases are shared with TRBD2. J was trimmed by 0 bases and V by 6 bases; bases with no gene match: 12. The CDR3 is made up of 16 amino acids. The V gene's germline CDR1 is SQVTM and CDR2 ANQGSEA. The DNA of the CDR3 is TGCAGCGTAGTCCCCCTGCGGGAGCCTAGCACAGATACGCAGTATTTT. This codes for CSVVPLREPSTDTQYF.

This clone was observed a handful of times. The chain joins TRBV10-3 to TRBJ2-3, with no clear D. Germline CDR1 ENHRY, CDR2 SYGVKD. V was cut by 6 bases and J by 2 bases, with 6 bases left in between. This CDR3 contains 12 residues. The CDR3: CAIRGFTDTQYF. CDR3 coding DNA: TGTGCCATCAGGGGGTTCACAGATACGCAGTATTTT.

This clone was observed a few times. The CDR3 DNA reads TGTGCCAGCAGCTTAGGGGAGGCGGGAGGGCCTCTCTGGACAGATACGCAGTATTTT. It encodes CASSLGEAGGPLWTDTQYF. V usage is TRBV7-2 and J usage is TRBJ2-3; 9 bases match TRBD2. Trimming removed 1 base from V and 3 bases from J; junction bases left unmatched: 14. The CDR3 length is 19 residues. CDR1 SGHTA and CDR2 FQGNSA come from the germline V gene. Full variable domain (missing parts from reference TRBV7-2 and TRBJ2-3): GAGVSQSPSNKVTEKGKDVELRCDPISGHTALYWYRQSLGQGLEFLIYFQGNSAPDKSGLPSDRFSAERTGGSVSTLTIQRTQQEDSAVYLCASSLGEAGGPLWTDTQYFGPGTRLTVL.

In nucleotides, the CDR3 is TGTGCCAGCAGTTCTCGGGACGCTGGGGCCAACGTCCTGACTTTC. Its protein is CASSSRDAGANVLTF. V usage is TRBV28 and J usage is TRBJ2-6; either TRBD1 or TRBD2 may supply D (5 bases each). The ends were cut back, 4 bases at V and 2 bases at J, with 9 bases in the middle. The CDR3 spans 15 residues. Looked up from germline, CDR1 is MDHEN and CDR2 is SYDVKM. Full variable domain (outside the CDR3, taken from reference TRBV28 and TRBJ2-6): DVKVTQSSRYLVKRTGEKVFLECVQDMDHENMFWYRQDPGLGLRLIYFSYDVKMKEKGDIPEGYSVSREKKERFSLILESASTNQTSMYLCASSSRDAGANVLTFGAGSRLTVL.

This chain joins TRBV5-1 and TRBJ2-2; TRBD2 aligns across 7 bases. Trimming cost V 1 base and J 3 bases; bases outside gene matches: 3. CDR1 is SGHRS, CDR2 YFSETQ, per germline. This CDR3 spans 15 amino acids. This CDR3 is CASSLSGVYTGELFF. The CDR3 DNA sequence: TGCGCCAGCAGCTTGAGCGGGGTATACACCGGGGAGCTGTTTTTT.

The chain uses TRBV27 and TRBJ1-3, with 8 bases matching TRBD1. The CDR3 has 15 residues. Germline values: CDR1 MNHEY, CDR2 SMNVEV (reference sequence). V shed 5 bases, J shed 5 bases, and the junction held 8 bases outside the gene matches. The CDR3 DNA is TGTGCCAGCAGTCAAGACACAGGGGGGAGAAACACCATATATTTT. Translating it yields CASSQDTGGRNTIYF.

This clone was observed a single time. The chain uses TRBV25-1 and TRBJ2-7; D is undetermined. Per the germline V gene, CDR1 is MGHDK and CDR2 is SYGVNS. V lost 4 bases to trimming and J lost 3 bases, with 7 bases between them. This CDR3 comprises 12 residues. The CDR3 bases are TGTGCCAGCAGTGCCTGGGACTACGAGCAGTACTTC. Its protein is CASSAWDYEQYF.

This clone was counted a single time. The chain employs TRBV15 and TRBJ1-1; possibly TRBD1 for D (5 bases). The V and J ends lost 3 bases and 3 bases respectively, with 11 bases between them. Germline loops: CDR1 LNHNV, CDR2 YYDKDF (reference sequence). This CDR3 comprises 14 residues. The CDR3 loop reads CATSRTKQDTEAFF. The CDR3 coding sequence is TGTGCCACCAGCAGGACCAAACAGGACACTGAAGCTTTCTTT.

J is TRBJ2-3 and V is TRBV4-1; tentatively, D is TRBD1 or TRBD2 (6 bases each). The germline V gene encodes CDR1 MGHRA and CDR2 YSYEKL. The CDR3 is made up of 18 amino acids. Trimming left V 3 bases short and J 3 bases short, with 22 bases between. The CDR3 nucleotides read TGCGCCAGCAGCCAGCCACCCGCCGGGGGCGATTGGACAGATACGCAGTATTTT. This gives the protein CASSQPPAGGDWTDTQYF.

J is TRBJ2-5 and V is TRBV7-9; TRBD1 aligns across 11 bases. The J call may be in error: the DNA end matches TRBJ2-7 better. The CDR3 totals 15 residues. Germline V gene lookup returns CDR1 SEHNR and CDR2 FQNEAQ (reference sequence). CDR3 in amino acids: CASSSRTGGPYEQYF. The CDR3 nucleotides read TGTGCCAGCAGTTCTCGGACAGGGGGCCCCTACGAGCAGTACTTC.

V and J are TRBV29-1 and TRBJ1-4; D is unclear. CDR1 and CDR2 from the germline V gene are SQVTM and ANQGSEA. CDR3 length equals 12 residues. The ends were cut back, 3 bases at V and 5 bases at J, with 7 bases in the middle. The DNA for the CDR3 is TGCAGCGTTGAGGACCTGAATGAAAAACTGTTTTTT. It yields the protein CSVEDLNEKLFF.

The chain carries TRBV29-1 and TRBJ1-2; D is unresolved. The germline V and J ends were trimmed by 2 bases and 4 bases, with 11 bases remaining between them. CDR3 size: 13 residues. Germline lookup yields CDR1 SQVTM and CDR2 ANQGSEA. The CDR3 sequence is CSVELASSYGYTF. In DNA form, the CDR3 reads TGCAGCGTTGAACTGGCGTCTTCCTATGGCTACACCTTC.

This clone was observed a handful of times. The rearrangement links TRBV7-3 to TRBJ1-1, with D unclear. The ends were cut back, 3 bases at V and 7 bases at J, with 12 bases in the middle. The germline CDR1 and CDR2 sequences are SGHTA and FQGTGA. The CDR3 totals 13 residues. This chain's CDR3 is CASSFGRTDEAFF. In nucleotides, the CDR3 is TGTGCCAGCAGCTTCGGAAGGACCGATGAAGCTTTCTTT.

This chain links TRBV18 with TRBJ1-4; D possibly corresponds to TRBD1 (5 bases). Between the trimmed V and J ends, which lost 1 base and 6 bases, there was a span of 12 bases. The CDR3 has 15 amino acids. Germline V gene lookup returns CDR1 KGHSH and CDR2 LQKENI. CDR3 residues: CASSPLEGAYEKLFF. The DNA of the CDR3 is TGTGCCAGCTCACCACTCGAAGGGGCCTATGAAAAACTGTTTTTT.

CDR3 DNA sequence: TGTGCCAGCAGTTCCCCTAGCGGGGGTTCCTACGAGCAGTACTTC. It specifies CASSSPSGGSYEQYF. The V call is TRBV6-6, the J call TRBJ2-7; 10 bases map to TRBD2. V gave up 4 bases and J gave up 1 base; unmatched junction bases: 4. The CDR3 has 15 residues. Germline loops: CDR1 MNHNY, CDR2 SVGAGI (reference sequence).

The V gene is TRBV28, the J gene TRBJ2-3, with TRBD2 matching over 7 bases. The trim removed 10 bases at V and 6 bases at J, leaving 10 bases unmatched. The CDR3 contains 13 residues. Germline CDR1 MDHEN, CDR2 SYDVKM. The CDR3 nucleotides are TGTGCCATTGAGGCGGGAGTCGCGGATACGCAGTATTTT. Its protein is CAIEAGVADTQYF.

The V call is TRBV7-9, the J call TRBJ2-3, with 7 bases fitting TRBD1. Germline values: CDR1 SEHNR, CDR2 FQNEAQ (reference sequence). This CDR3 has 14 amino acids. The V segment lost 4 bases and the J segment 4 bases; nucleotides outside the gene matches: 5. CDR3 nucleotides: TGTGCCAGCAGCTCACAGGGGCCCGCAGATACGCAGTATTTT. Its translation is CASSSQGPADTQYF.

The J gene is TRBJ2-7, the V gene TRBV19; 7 bases line up with TRBD1. The CDR3 is 14 amino acids. The ends lost 7 bases at V and 3 bases at J; junction bases unmatched: 9. Germline V gives CDR1 LNHDA, CDR2 SQIVND (reference sequence). The CDR3 bases are TGTGCCAGTACCCGACAGGGTAGTGACTACGAGCAGTACTTC. Protein: CASTRQGSDYEQYF.

J is TRBJ1-6 and V is TRBV30, with a weak D call TRBD1 (5 bases). Per germline, CDR1 GTSNPN and CDR2 SVGIG (reference sequence). The germline V and J ends were trimmed by 5 bases and 12 bases, with 14 bases remaining between them. The CDR3 has 12 amino acids. The CDR3 reads CAWGRDGLPLHF. The CDR3 nucleotides are TGTGCCTGGGGTCGGGACGGTCTACCCCTCCACTTT.

Within the sample, this clone is medium-sized. The chain has TRBV27 and TRBJ1-3; no definite D call. This CDR3 comprises 15 residues. Germline assignment: CDR1 MNHEY and CDR2 SMNVEV (reference sequence). V lost 5 bases and J lost 0, with 11 bases in between. The CDR3, as DNA: TGTGCCAGCAGTGCTGACGGTTACTCTGGAAACACCATATATTTT. Protein sequence: CASSADGYSGNTIYF.

V and J are TRBV28 and TRBJ2-2; 11 positions agree with TRBD1. Germline CDR1 reads MDHEN; CDR2 reads SYDVKM. The CDR3 is made up of 17 amino acids. After removal of 6 bases from V and 4 bases from J, the junction contained 10 bases not matched to a gene. The CDR3 sequence is CASRSITGTGGTGELFF. In nucleotides, the CDR3 is TGTGCCAGCAGATCGATCACCGGGACAGGGGGCACCGGGGAGCTGTTTTTT.

The V and J genes are TRBV23-1 and TRBJ2-3, with 8 bases aligning to TRBD2. TRBV23-1 is noted as an ORF with a role that remains uncertain. Germline trimming cut 10 bases from V and 3 bases from J; bases unmatched to any gene: 12. CDR3 size: 15 residues. The DNA for the CDR3 is TGCGCCACCCCACCGGGAGGGGGAGAGACAGATACGCAGTATTTT. Translating it yields CATPPGGGETDTQYF.

The rearrangement joins TRBV7-3 to TRBJ2-3; 10 nucleotides match TRBD2. CDR3 length: 18 amino acids. After removal of 1 base from V and 3 bases from J, the junction contained 10 bases not matched to a gene. Germline loops: CDR1 SGHTA, CDR2 FQGTGA. CDR3 DNA sequence: TGTGCCAGCAGCTTAAGGGCTAGCGGGAGCGGAACGACAGATACGCAGTATTTT. This codes for CASSLRASGSGTTDTQYF.